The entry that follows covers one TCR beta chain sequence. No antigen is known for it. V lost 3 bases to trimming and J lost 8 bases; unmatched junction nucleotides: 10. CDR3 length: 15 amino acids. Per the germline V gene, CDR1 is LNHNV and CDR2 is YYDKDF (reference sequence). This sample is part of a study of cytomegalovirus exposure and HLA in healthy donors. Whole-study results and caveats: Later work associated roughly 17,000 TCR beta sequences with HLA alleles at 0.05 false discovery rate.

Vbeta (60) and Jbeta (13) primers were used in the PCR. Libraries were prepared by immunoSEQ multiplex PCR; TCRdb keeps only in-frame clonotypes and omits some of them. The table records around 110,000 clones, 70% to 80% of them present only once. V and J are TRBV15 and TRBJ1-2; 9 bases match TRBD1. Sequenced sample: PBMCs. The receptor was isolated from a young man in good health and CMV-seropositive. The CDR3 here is CATSSPGTGIGGYTF. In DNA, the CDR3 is TGTGCCACCAGCAGCCCCGGGACAGGGATCGGCGGCTACACCTTC. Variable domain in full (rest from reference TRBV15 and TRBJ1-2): DAMVIQNPRYQVTQFGKPVTLSCSQTLNHNVMYWYQQKSSQAPKLLFHYYDKDFNNEADTPDNFQSRRPNTSFCFLDIRSPGLGDTAMYLCATSSPGTGIGGYTFGSGTRLTVV.